This T cell receptor beta chain was recovered during a study of T cells in Graves' hyperthyroidism and ophthalmopathy. RNA transcripts were the template for amplifying TCR beta CDR3 regions. Primed by the HTBI set, a first-round RT-PCR was run on the TCR CDR3. TCRdb called the multiplex PCR reads again in MiXCR, with one record for every CDR3 protein. The table lists 500,000 to 600,000 distinct CDR3 sequences, more than 45% of them singletons. This clonotype appeared a few times. Germline V gene data show CDR1 as SQVTM and CDR2 as ANQGSEA. The CDR3 loop spans 14 amino acids. The V and J ends lost 1 base and 5 bases respectively, with 14 bases between them.

The origin of this receptor is a woman younger than 35 with Graves' hyperthyroidism. Sequences were obtained from peripheral blood or thyroid tissue (not recorded which). The rearrangement links TRBV29-1 to TRBJ2-5; D unresolved. The CDR3 sequence is CSVEGAYLRETQYF. In nucleotides, the CDR3 is TGCAGCGTTGAAGGTGCCTACCTGAGGGAGACCCAGTACTTC.